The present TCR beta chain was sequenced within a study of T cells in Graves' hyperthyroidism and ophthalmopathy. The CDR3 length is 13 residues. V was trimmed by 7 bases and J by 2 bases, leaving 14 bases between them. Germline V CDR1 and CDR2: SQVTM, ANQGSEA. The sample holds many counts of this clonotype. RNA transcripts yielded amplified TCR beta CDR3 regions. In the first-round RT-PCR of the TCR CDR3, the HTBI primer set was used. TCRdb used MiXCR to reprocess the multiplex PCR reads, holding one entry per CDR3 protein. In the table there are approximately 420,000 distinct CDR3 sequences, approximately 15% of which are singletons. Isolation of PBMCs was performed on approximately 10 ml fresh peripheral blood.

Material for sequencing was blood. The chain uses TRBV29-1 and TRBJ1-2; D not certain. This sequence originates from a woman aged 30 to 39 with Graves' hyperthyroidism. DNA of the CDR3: TGCAGCGCCCGCCAAACTGAGAACTATGGCTACACCTTC. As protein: CSARQTENYGYTF.